This T cell receptor (beta chain) was found in a study of control samples from healthy donors and cancer patients (dated by TCRdb to the early 2020s). Receptor amplification or capture employed the immunoSEQ multiplex PCR assay. TCRdb carries this immuneACCESS record with in-frame sequences only. Its versions omit some clonotypes, under half of them owing to an unresolved V gene in the studies checked, with the rest unexplained. This sample is represented by some 140,000 clones; roughly 90% of them were singletons. Of the sample, approximately 8% falls within the top ten clones. This clone turned up a few times. The antigen it recognizes is unknown. No quality values exist for individual bases; no much larger clone is one base distant. The CDR3 numbers 17 residues from cysteine through phenylalanine. Solely the CDR3 DNA is kept, with 51 bases framed from the first base. Here V drops 5 bases and J drops 0 bases, and the junction holds 7 bases not matched to any gene. Looking up the germline V gene (reference sequence) yields CDR1 MNHEY and CDR2 SMNVEV.

The TCR originated in a man between 45 and 60 years old with head and neck cancer. The sample comprised PBMCs. The chain couples TRBV27 to TRBJ1-5; 10 middle bases align to TRBD1. This receptor has the CDR3 CASSRGQGYHSNQPQHF. At the DNA level, the sequence is TGTGCCAGCAGTAGGGGACAGGGGTACCATAGCAATCAGCCCCAGCATTTT.